What follows are 32 T cell receptor beta chains derived from one specimen sequenced in a study of response to subunit inactivated influenza vaccine. A single record per CDR3 protein comes from TCRdb applying MiXCR to the RT-PCR reads. Seen here are 600,000 to 850,000 distinct CDR3 sequences, around 15% observed once, and the top ten hold about 7.6%. This specimen was PBMCs from blood, taken 14 days before vaccination. The receptors originated from a man in his fifties or sixties who received an inactivated influenza vaccine.

DNA of the CDR3: TGCGCCAGCAGCCAAGAACCCCCGGGGCTGGATGGCTACACCTTC. It specifies CASSQEPPGLDGYTF. This rearrangement joins TRBV4-1 to TRBJ1-2; weak D call: TRBD1 (5 bases). The CDR3 extends over 15 amino acids. CDR1 and CDR2 from the germline V gene are MGHRA and YSYEKL. The V end was cut by 0 bases, the J end by 6 bases, with 14 bases between.

This clonotype has just one count. The chain is built from TRBV7-9 and TRBJ2-7, with a possible D match to TRBD2 (6 bases). This CDR3 region has 14 residues. Germline V gene data show CDR1 as SEHNR and CDR2 as FQNEAQ (reference sequence). Trimming cost V 5 bases and J 2 bases, with 13 bases left between them. The CDR3 coding sequence is TGTGCCAGCAGCGACCTGTCGGGGGCCTACGAGCAGTACTTC. Encoded protein: CASSDLSGAYEQYF.

The rearrangement links TRBV6-4 to TRBJ1-1, with D perhaps TRBD1 (5 bases). CDR1 is MRHNA and CDR2 is SNTAGT in the germline V gene. V lost 7 bases and J 5 bases, leaving 8 bases between the germline ends. The CDR3 contains 11 residues. CDR3: CASTAGTEAFF. The CDR3 DNA follows: TGTGCCAGCACTGCAGGGACTGAAGCTTTCTTT.

V is TRBV20-1 and J is TRBJ2-5; D unclear. V lost 6 bases and J 0 bases, leaving 8 bases between the germline ends. Germline V gives CDR1 DFQATT, CDR2 SNEGSKA (reference sequence). The CDR3 has 12 residues. CDR3 residues: CSALPDQETQYF. The CDR3 nucleotides read TGCAGTGCCCTTCCGGACCAAGAGACCCAGTACTTC.

The chain employs TRBV18 and TRBJ2-1; D call uncertain. Germline V gene data show CDR1 as KGHSH and CDR2 as LQKENI. V dropped 4 bases and J dropped 8 bases, with 12 bases sitting between them. This CDR3 is built from 13 residues. The chain's CDR3 is CASSQGIGYEQFF. The CDR3 bases are TGTGCCAGCTCACAGGGAATTGGCTATGAGCAGTTCTTC.

This clonotype has a handful of counts. V is TRBV19 and J is TRBJ2-7, with D unclear. V was clipped by 1 base and J by 2 bases, with 9 bases between them. The V gene's germline CDR1 is LNHDA and CDR2 SQIVND (reference sequence). The CDR3 contains 14 residues. This chain's CDR3 is CASSIGWGTYEQYF. The CDR3 DNA follows: TGTGCCAGTAGTATAGGTTGGGGAACCTACGAGCAGTACTTC. Based on the CDR3 plus reference TRBV19 and TRBJ2-7, the full variable domain is DGGITQSPKYLFRKEGQNVTLSCEQNLNHDAMYWYRQDPGQGLRLIYYSQIVNDFQKGDIAEGYSVSREKKESFPLTVTSAQKNPTAFYLCASSIGWGTYEQYFGPGTRLTVT.

This clonotype was picked up a small number of times. The rearrangement uses TRBV6-1 and TRBJ2-2; 14 bases map to TRBD2. This CDR3 has 17 residues. With 6 bases clipped from V and 4 bases from J, the junction kept 7 bases outside the gene matches. Germline assignment: CDR1 MNHNS and CDR2 SASEGT. CDR3 in amino acids: CASSARLAGGSTGELFF. The CDR3 DNA sequence: TGTGCCAGCAGCGCCCGACTAGCGGGAGGGAGCACCGGGGAGCTGTTTTTT.

The sample holds many counts of this clonotype. The J gene is TRBJ1-4, the V gene TRBV7-2; D unresolved. This CDR3 is built from 13 residues. Germline V CDR1 and CDR2: SGHTA, FQGNSA. V lost 6 bases and J lost 7, with 12 bases in between. The chain's CDR3 is CASRAPGVEKLFF. CDR3 bases: TGTGCCAGCAGAGCCCCCGGCGTTGAAAAACTGTTTTTT. Using reference TRBV7-2 and TRBJ1-4 for the parts outside the CDR3, the full variable domain is GAGVSQSPSNKVTEKGKDVELRCDPISGHTALYWYRQSLGQGLEFLIYFQGNSAPDKSGLPSDRFSAERTGGSVSTLTIQRTQQEDSAVYLCASRAPGVEKLFFGSGTQLSVL.

V is TRBV7-8 and J is TRBJ2-5, with TRBD2 matching 11 bases. After removal of 1 base from V and 5 bases from J, the junction contained 12 bases not matched to a gene. Looked up from germline, CDR1 is SGHVS and CDR2 is FQNEAQ. The CDR3 totals 18 residues. This CDR3 is CASSLVGGFSGRAETQYF. The CDR3, as DNA: TGTGCCAGCAGCTTAGTGGGGGGGTTTAGCGGGAGGGCGGAGACCCAGTACTTC.

The genes are TRBV5-6 and TRBJ2-7; D gene uncertain. The CDR3 is made up of 12 amino acids. Germline V gives CDR1 SGHDT, CDR2 YYEEEE. V was cut by 4 bases and J by 5 bases, with 10 bases left in between. The CDR3 region has the DNA TGTGCCAGCAGCGAGAGGTGGGACGAGCAGTACTTC. As protein: CASSERWDEQYF.

In this sample, this clonotype turned up a few times. The chain joins TRBV25-1 to TRBJ1-1, with D possibly matching TRBD1 (5 bases). The CDR3 spans 13 residues. CDR1 and CDR2 (germline): MGHDK, SYGVNS. Trimming took off 7 bases at V and 4 bases at J, with 13 bases between the two ends. The CDR3 DNA is TGTGCCAGCAACGGTATGGGGGGCACTGAAGCTTTCTTT. Translating it yields CASNGMGGTEAFF.

The rearrangement links TRBV30 to TRBJ2-5; D call uncertain. The CDR3 is made up of 11 amino acids. The ends were cut back, 3 bases at V and 7 bases at J, with 9 bases in the middle. Germline V CDR1 and CDR2: GTSNPN, SVGIG (reference sequence). The CDR3 loop is CAWSLKGTQYF. In DNA, the CDR3 is TGTGCCTGGAGCCTGAAAGGGACCCAGTACTTC.

The chain recombines TRBV7-2 with TRBJ2-1, with D hard to call. Between the trimmed V and J ends, which lost 6 bases and 7 bases, there was a span of 10 bases. Germline CDR1 is SGHTA and CDR2 is FQGNSA. The length of the CDR3 is 12 residues. The CDR3 here is CASRSWKNEQFF. The CDR3 region has the DNA TGTGCCAGCAGATCGTGGAAGAATGAGCAGTTCTTC. Using reference TRBV7-2 and TRBJ2-1 for the parts outside the CDR3, the full variable domain is GAGVSQSPSNKVTEKGKDVELRCDPISGHTALYWYRQSLGQGLEFLIYFQGNSAPDKSGLPSDRFSAERTGGSVSTLTIQRTQQEDSAVYLCASRSWKNEQFFGPGTRLTVL.

The sample holds a few counts of this clonotype. The V and J genes are TRBV7-2 and TRBJ2-7; D assignment may be TRBD1 or TRBD2 (5 bases each). Between the trimmed V and J ends, which lost 5 bases and 7 bases, there was a span of 24 bases. The CDR3 totals 16 residues. Germline CDR1 is SGHTA and CDR2 is FQGNSA. CDR3 coding DNA: TGTGCCAGCAGCCCCCATCCCCGGGACGTGACTGGGGAGCAGTACTTC. Translated, it gives CASSPHPRDVTGEQYF.

A few counts support this clonotype. This sequence joins TRBV15 and TRBJ2-1; 13 positions match TRBD2. CDR1 is LNHNV, CDR2 YYDKDF, per germline (reference sequence). This CDR3 is 16 amino acids long. J gave up 9 bases and V 0 bases, and 5 bases lay outside the gene matches. CDR3 bases: TGTGCCACCAGCAGAGATGGCGGACTAGCGGGAGTTGAGCAGTTCTTC. Translating gives CATSRDGGLAGVEQFF.

This clonotype was seen at least ten times. The V call is TRBV5-6, the J call TRBJ1-4; 7 nucleotides match TRBD1. CDR1 and CDR2 (germline): SGHDT, YYEEEE. V was clipped by 0 bases and J by 7 bases; unmatched bases: 3. CDR3 length: 14 amino acids. CDR3 loop: CASSLGQGLEKLFF. CDR3 bases: TGTGCCAGCAGCTTGGGACAGGGCCTTGAAAAACTGTTTTTT.

This clonotype was counted only a few times. The chain recombines TRBV20-1 with TRBJ2-3; the match to TRBD2 covers 7 bases. Germline CDR1 reads DFQATT; CDR2 reads SNEGSKA (reference sequence). There are 15 residues in the CDR3. The V and J ends lost 1 base and 3 bases, in that order; junction bases with no gene match: 7. CDR3 nucleotide sequence: TGCAGTGCTAGAGGCTTCGCGGGGGTAACAGATACGCAGTATTTT. Its protein is CSARGFAGVTDTQYF.

This clonotype was recorded a few times. V and J are TRBV9 and TRBJ2-3, with a tentative D call TRBD2 (6 bases). V lost 4 bases to trimming and J lost 9 bases, with 12 bases between them. This CDR3 comprises 12 residues. Germline V gene data show CDR1 as SGDLS and CDR2 as YYNGEE. The CDR3 DNA reads as TGTGCCAGCAGCCCGACGACTAGAACGCAGTATTTT. Amino acid sequence: CASSPTTRTQYF.

This rearrangement joins TRBV28 to TRBJ2-7, with 8 bases lining up with TRBD1. J gave up 2 bases and V 7 bases, and 13 bases lay outside the gene matches. The CDR3 is 16 amino acids. Germline loops: CDR1 MDHEN, CDR2 SYDVKM. This chain's CDR3 is CASKGPGTGKTYEQYF. The CDR3 DNA reads TGTGCCAGCAAAGGACCCGGGACAGGAAAGACCTACGAGCAGTACTTC.

With regard to this clonotype: Germline and junction disagree at one end, which may indicate a read error. The V and J genes are TRBV5-1 and TRBJ2-5; 7 bases fit TRBD1. CDR1 and CDR2 (germline): SGHRS, YFSETQ. The CDR3 has 17 amino acids. The CDR3 is CASSLGGDRASQGTQYF. The CDR3 coding sequence is TGCGCCAGCAGCTTGGGAGGCGACAGGGCGTCCCAAGGGACCCAGTACTTC.

This clonotype has just a few counts. V gene TRBV28 combines with J gene TRBJ2-5; the D is unclear. The CDR3 has 13 residues. V shed 4 bases and J shed 5 bases, with 11 bases lying between them. The V gene's germline CDR1 is MDHEN and CDR2 SYDVKM. The chain's CDR3 is CASSSEHRETQYF. DNA of the CDR3: TGTGCCAGCAGTTCCGAACATCGGGAGACCCAGTACTTC.

This chain uses TRBV12-3 or TRBV12-4 with TRBJ1-2, with D hard to call. The V end was cut by 2 bases, the J end by 8 bases, with 15 bases between. The CDR3 is 14 residues long. CDR3 nucleotide sequence: TGTGCCAGCAGTTTATCAACGATGACCCGCGGCTACACCTTC. It encodes CASSLSTMTRGYTF.

This clonotype occurred many times. The chain has TRBV12-3 or TRBV12-4 and TRBJ1-5, with D perhaps matching TRBD1 (5 bases). The CDR3 runs to 14 residues. Trimming stripped 2 bases from V and 1 base from J, with 6 bases between. CDR3 loop: CASSLWGSNQPQHF. The DNA for the CDR3 is TGTGCCAGCAGTTTATGGGGGAGCAATCAGCCCCAGCATTTT.

The chain has TRBV3-1 and TRBJ1-3; no reliable D call. Trimming removed 4 bases from V and 2 bases from J, with 9 bases in between. The CDR3 runs to 14 residues. Germline values: CDR1 LGHDT, CDR2 YNNKEL (reference sequence). DNA for the CDR3: TGTGCCAGCAGCCCGACAAGGGCTGGAAACACCATATATTTT. Amino acid sequence: CASSPTRAGNTIYF.

This chain joins TRBV20-1 and TRBJ2-1; 8 positions match TRBD2. The V and J ends lost 3 bases and 7 bases, in that order; junction bases with no gene match: 5. The CDR3 is made up of 13 amino acids. Germline V gene lookup returns CDR1 DFQATT and CDR2 SNEGSKA (reference sequence). CDR3 in amino acids: CSARKGLANEQFF. The DNA for the CDR3 is TGCAGTGCTAGGAAAGGACTAGCAAATGAGCAGTTCTTC.

This clonotype occurred a few times. The chain links TRBV7-3 to TRBJ2-1; either TRBD1 or TRBD2 may supply D (5 bases each). V dropped 5 bases and J dropped 8 bases, with 16 bases sitting between them. This CDR3 is 14 amino acids long. Looked up from germline, CDR1 is SGHTA and CDR2 is FQGTGA. The CDR3 DNA reads as TGTGCCAGCAGCCCAGGGACCCGAAGTGATGAGCAGTTCTTC. Protein product: CASSPGTRSDEQFF.

This clonotype has just one count. The CDR3 DNA follows: TGCGCCAGCAGCTTCGCTAGGCCAGATACGCAGTATTTT. Protein: CASSFARPDTQYF. The chain joins TRBV5-1 to TRBJ2-3; D gene unclear. Germline V gene data show CDR1 as SGHRS and CDR2 as YFSETQ. Trimming left V 2 bases short and J 4 bases short, with 8 bases between. This CDR3 comprises 13 residues.

This clonotype was seen only a few times. The chain links TRBV4-3 to TRBJ1-1; TRBD1 might be the D (5 bases). This CDR3 has 17 amino acids. Germline V CDR1 and CDR2: LGHNA, YSLEER. V was clipped by 0 bases and J by 0 bases, with 14 bases between them. The CDR3 coding sequence is TGCGCCAGCAGCCAAGAAGCTCCTCAGGGAATGAACACTGAAGCTTTCTTT. Residues: CASSQEAPQGMNTEAFF.

This clonotype was observed a handful of times. The chain links TRBV10-1 to TRBJ2-1; TRBD1 is a possible D gene (5 bases). The germline V gene encodes CDR1 WNHNN and CDR2 SYGVQD (reference sequence). V was trimmed by 3 bases and J by 6 bases, leaving 21 bases between them. The CDR3 is 17 amino acids. CDR3 region: CASSDPNGQSSSNEQFF. The DNA of the CDR3 is TGCGCCAGCAGTGACCCAAACGGACAATCGAGTAGCAATGAGCAGTTCTTC.

This clonotype was recorded a few times. The chain combines TRBV19 with TRBJ2-7; 7 bases are shared with TRBD2. CDR1 and CDR2 (germline): LNHDA, SQIVND (reference sequence). CDR3 length: 20 amino acids. The trim removed 2 bases at V and 3 bases at J, leaving 22 bases unmatched. Written as DNA, the CDR3 is TGTGCCAGTAGTATAACGGGACTACGCTCTTACGGGAGTACGGGCTACGAGCAGTACTTC. As protein: CASSITGLRSYGSTGYEQYF.

This clonotype was picked up a small number of times. V is TRBV11-3 and J is TRBJ2-2; D possibly corresponds to TRBD2 (6 bases). Germline CDR1 and CDR2: SGHNT and YENEEA. There are 17 residues in the CDR3. The V end lost 5 bases, the J end lost 5 bases, and 21 bases lay between the germline ends. As DNA, the CDR3 is TGTGCCAGCAGCCCGATCTCCGGCGGAGGGCAAACCGGGGAGCTGTTTTTT. Translation: CASSPISGGGQTGELFF.

This chain uses TRBV29-1 with TRBJ2-7, with TRBD2 identical over 9 bases. V dropped 4 bases and J dropped 4; count of bases not matched to a gene: 5. CDR3 size: 13 residues. Germline CDR1 SQVTM, CDR2 ANQGSEA. The CDR3 DNA sequence: TGCAGCGTTGTCCCGCTAGCGGGGTACGAGCAGTACTTC. It is translated as CSVVPLAGYEQYF.